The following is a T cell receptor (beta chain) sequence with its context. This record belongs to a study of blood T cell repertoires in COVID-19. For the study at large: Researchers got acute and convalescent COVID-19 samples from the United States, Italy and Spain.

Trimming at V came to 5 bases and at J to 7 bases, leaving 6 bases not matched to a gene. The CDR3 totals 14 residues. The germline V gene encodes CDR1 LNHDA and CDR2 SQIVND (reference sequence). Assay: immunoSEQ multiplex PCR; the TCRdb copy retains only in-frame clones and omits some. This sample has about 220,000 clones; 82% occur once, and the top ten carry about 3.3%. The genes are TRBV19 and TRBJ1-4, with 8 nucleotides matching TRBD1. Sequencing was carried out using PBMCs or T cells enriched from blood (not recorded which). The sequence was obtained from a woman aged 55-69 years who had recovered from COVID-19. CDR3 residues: CASSQTGGGEKLFF. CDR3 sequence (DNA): TGTGCCAGTAGTCAAACAGGGGGTGGTGAAAAACTGTTTTTT.